Sequencing of this TCR beta chain was carried out in a study of blood T cell repertoires in COVID-19. About the study: Whether acute or convalescent, the COVID-19 samples came from the United States, Italy and Spain.

Original processing notes: From reference gene primer amplification, estimates of nucleated cell counts were derived. Produced via immunoSEQ multiplex PCR; TCRdb's table is partial and in-frame only. From that table come the V and J calls and clone size; the DNA was used to work out D and trimming. The sample shows roughly 85,000 clones, 77% of them seen only once. Germline loops: CDR1 SGDLS, CDR2 YYNGEE. V dropped 3 bases and J dropped 6; count of bases not matched to a gene: 1. CDR3 size: 14 residues. This clonotype was sampled from a human donor in a cohort sampled during active COVID-19. The gene calls are TRBV9 and TRBJ1-6, with TRBD1 matching 9 bases. Specimen: peripheral blood. The CDR3 region has the DNA TGTGCCAGCAGCGGGGACAGGGTTAATTCACCCCTCCACTTT. It translates to CASSGDRVNSPLHF.